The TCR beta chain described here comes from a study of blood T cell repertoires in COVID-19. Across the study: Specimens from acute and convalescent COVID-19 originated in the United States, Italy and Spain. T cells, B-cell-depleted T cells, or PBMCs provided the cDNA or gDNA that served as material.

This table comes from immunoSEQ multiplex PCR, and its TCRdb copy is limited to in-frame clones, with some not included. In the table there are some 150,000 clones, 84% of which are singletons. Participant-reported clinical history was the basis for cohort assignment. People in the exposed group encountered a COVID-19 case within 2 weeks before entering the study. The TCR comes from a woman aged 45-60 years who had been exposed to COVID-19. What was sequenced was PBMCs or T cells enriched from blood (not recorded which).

CDR3 amino acids: CASSSSGQALGETQYF. CDR3 bases: TGTGCCAGTAGTAGCTCGGGACAGGCTTTGGGAGAGACCCAGTACTTC. The genes are TRBV19 and TRBJ2-5; 8 positions agree with TRBD1. The J segment lost 4 bases and the V segment lost 4 bases, leaving 11 bases of the junction unmatched. Germline lookup yields CDR1 LNHDA and CDR2 SQIVND (reference sequence). This CDR3 region has 16 residues.